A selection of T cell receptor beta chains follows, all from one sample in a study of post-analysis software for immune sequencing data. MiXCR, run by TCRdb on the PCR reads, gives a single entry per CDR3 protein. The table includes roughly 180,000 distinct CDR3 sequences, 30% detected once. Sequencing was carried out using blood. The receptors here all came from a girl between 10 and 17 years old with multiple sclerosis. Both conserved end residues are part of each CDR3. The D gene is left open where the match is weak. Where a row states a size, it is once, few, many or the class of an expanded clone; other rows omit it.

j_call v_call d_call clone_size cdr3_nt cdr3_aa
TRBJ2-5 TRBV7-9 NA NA TGTGCCAGCAGCCCAGGAGATCCGGAGACCCAGTACTTC CASSPGDPETQYF
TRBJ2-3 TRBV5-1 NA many TGCGCCAGCAGCTCTTCCGGAGATACGCAGTATTTT CASSSSGDTQYF
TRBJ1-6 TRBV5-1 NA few TGCGCCAGCAGCTTGGAGACAGGCAAAAATTCACCCCTCCACTTT CASSLETGKNSPLHF
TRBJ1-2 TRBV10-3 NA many TGTGCCACGGCCGATAAAGGCCTGGACTATGGCTACACCTTC CATADKGLDYGYTF
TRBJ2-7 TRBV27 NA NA TGTGCCAGCAGTTCTAACGGGCTCACCTACGAGCAGTACTTC CASSSNGLTYEQYF
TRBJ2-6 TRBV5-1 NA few TGCGCCAGCAGTAGGGACGGGTCTGGGGCCAACGTCCTGACTTTC CASSRDGSGANVLTF
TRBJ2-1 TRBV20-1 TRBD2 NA TGCAGTGCTATTCTAGCGGGAGGTGAAGAGACCCAGTTCTTC CSAILAGGEETQFF
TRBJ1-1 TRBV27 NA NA TGTCCCAGCAGCAGGCAGGCCATACTGAACACTGAAGCTTTCTTT CPSSRQAILNTEAFF
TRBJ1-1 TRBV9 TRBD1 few TGTGCCAGCAGCGTAGGGGACAGGGTATTAGGCACTGAAGCTTTCTTT CASSVGDRVLGTEAFF
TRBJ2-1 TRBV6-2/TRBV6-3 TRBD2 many TGTGCCAGCAGTTACAATAGCGGGAGGGCCGGAGAGCAGTTCTTC CASSYNSGRAGEQFF
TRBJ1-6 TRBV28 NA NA TGTGCCAGCACGGTGACACCCCTCCACTTT CASTVTPLHF
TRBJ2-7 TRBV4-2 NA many TGTGCCAGCAGCCAAGCGGGGTCCTACGAGCAGTACTTC CASSQAGSYEQYF
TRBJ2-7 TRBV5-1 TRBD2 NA TGCGCCAGCAGCACCTCTAGCGGGACCTTTGGCGAGCAGTACTTC CASSTSSGTFGEQYF
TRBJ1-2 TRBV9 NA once TGTGCCAGCAGCGTCCATCTCGGGAGCTCATATGGCTACACCTTC CASSVHLGSSYGYTF
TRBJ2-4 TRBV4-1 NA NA TGCGCCAGCAGCCAGGGGTATTCAGTGGGACGGGCCAAAAACATTCGGTACTTC CASSQGYSVGRAKNIRYF
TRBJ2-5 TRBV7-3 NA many TGTGCCAGCAGCTTAGGCGTTTCGGTGCGAGGAGAGACCCAGTACTTC CASSLGVSVRGETQYF
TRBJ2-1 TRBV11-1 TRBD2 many TGTGCCAGCAGCTTAGGCCCTAGCGGCAATGAGCAGTTCTTC CASSLGPSGNEQFF
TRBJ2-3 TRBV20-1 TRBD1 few TGCAGTGCATGGGGGACAGGGTCCCTTCCTACGCAGTATTTT CSAWGTGSLPTQYF
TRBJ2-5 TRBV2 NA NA TGTGCCAGCAGTGAACAGGACAGATCCCAAGAGACCCAGTACTTC CASSEQDRSQETQYF
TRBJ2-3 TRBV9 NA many TGTGCCAGCAGCGTAGAGCATACGCAGTATTTT CASSVEHTQYF
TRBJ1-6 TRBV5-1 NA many TGCGCCAGCAGCTTGGAGAGGGAAAATTCACCCCTCCACTTT CASSLERENSPLHF
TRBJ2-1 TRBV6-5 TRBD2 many TGTGCCAGCAGTTACCCCCCAGCTAGCGGAGTCCTCAATGAGCAGTTCTTC CASSYPPASGVLNEQFF
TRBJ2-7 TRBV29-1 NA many TGCAGCGTTGAAGAAAACGGGGACGAGCAGTACTTC CSVEENGDEQYF
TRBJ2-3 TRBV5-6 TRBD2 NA TGTGCCAGCCTCTTAGCGGGAAGGTGGGATACGCAGTATTTT CASLLAGRWDTQYF
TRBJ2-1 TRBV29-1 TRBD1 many TGCAGCGCTCACATGACAGGGATTTATGAGCAGTTCTTC CSAHMTGIYEQFF
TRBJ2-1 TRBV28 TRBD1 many TGTGCCAGCAGTTACGAGGACAGGGCCTACAATGAGCAGTTCTTC CASSYEDRAYNEQFF
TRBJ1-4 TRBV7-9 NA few TGTGCCAGCAAGGGGGGAGATGAAAAACTGTTTTTT CASKGGDEKLFF
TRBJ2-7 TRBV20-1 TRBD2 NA TGCAGTGCTAGAGAACTAGCGTCTAGCCCCTACGAGCAGTACTTC CSARELASSPYEQYF
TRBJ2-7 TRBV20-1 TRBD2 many TGCAGTGCTACGACTAGCGGGAGTTACGAGCAGTACTTC CSATTSGSYEQYF
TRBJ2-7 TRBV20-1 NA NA TGCAGTGCTAGATCCCGGGTCTCCTACGAGCAGTACTTC CSARSRVSYEQYF
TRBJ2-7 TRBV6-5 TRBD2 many TGTGCCAGCAGTTATCGGGGGGCGGGAGGCACCTACGAGCAGTACTTC CASSYRGAGGTYEQYF
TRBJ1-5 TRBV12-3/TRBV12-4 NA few TGTGCCAGCAGTCCCGCGGGGGCAGGTCAGCCCCAGCATTTT CASSPAGAGQPQHF
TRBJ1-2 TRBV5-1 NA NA TGCGCCAGCAGACAAGGATCCTATGGCTACACCTTC CASRQGSYGYTF
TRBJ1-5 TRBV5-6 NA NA TGTGCCAGCAGCGTGGCCTACTATAGCAATCAGCCCCAGCATTTT CASSVAYYSNQPQHF
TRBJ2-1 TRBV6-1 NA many TGTGCCAGCAGTGAATCCGAGAAAGGGGAGCAGTTCTTC CASSESEKGEQFF
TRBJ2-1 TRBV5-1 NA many TGCGCCAGCAGCTTGGGAGCTCGTCAGTATGAGCAGTTCTTC CASSLGARQYEQFF
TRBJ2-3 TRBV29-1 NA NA TGCAGCGGTGGAGGGGACAGCACAGATACGCAGTATTTT CSGGGDSTDTQYF
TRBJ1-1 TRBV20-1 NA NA TGCAGTGCTAGAGACCAACTTTCGACGGGACTTTGTTTCTTT CSARDQLSTGLCFF
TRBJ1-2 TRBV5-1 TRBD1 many TGCGCCAGCAGCCCACAGGGGTTGGGGAATGGCTACACCTTC CASSPQGLGNGYTF
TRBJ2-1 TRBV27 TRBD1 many TGTGCCAGCAGTACCGGGACAGTCTTACTCTCCTACAATGAGCAGTTCTTC CASSTGTVLLSYNEQFF
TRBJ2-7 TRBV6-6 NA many TGTGCCAGCAGTTACCCCAGTACCTACGAGCAGTACTTC CASSYPSTYEQYF
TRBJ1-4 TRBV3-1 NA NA TGTGCCAGCAGCCAAGAGAAGTCGCCGAGGGAAAAACTGTTTTTT CASSQEKSPREKLFF
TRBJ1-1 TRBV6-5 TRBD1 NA TGTGCCAGCAGTCGATACGGACAGGGTGCTGAAGCTTTCTTT CASSRYGQGAEAFF
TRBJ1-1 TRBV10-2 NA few TGCGCCAGCACTCGTGGGACAAGTTTTACTGAAGCTTTCTTT CASTRGTSFTEAFF
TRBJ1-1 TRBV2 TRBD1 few TGTGCCAGCAGGGACAGGGGAAAAGCTTTCTTT CASRDRGKAFF
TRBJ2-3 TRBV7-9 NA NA TGTGCCACCCGGGGGTATACGCAGTATTTT CATRGYTQYF
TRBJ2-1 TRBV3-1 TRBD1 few TGTGCCAGCAGCCTCTTACAGGGGGATAATGAGCAGTTCTTC CASSLLQGDNEQFF
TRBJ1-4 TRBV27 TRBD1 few TGTGCCAGTCGACCGGGACAGGTTAATGAAAAACTGTTTTTT CASRPGQVNEKLFF
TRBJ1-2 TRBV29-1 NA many TGCAGCGTTGAGGTTAACTATGGCTACACCTTC CSVEVNYGYTF
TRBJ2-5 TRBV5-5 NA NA TGTGCCGGCAGCTTCGTCCAGTTCCAAGAGACCCAGTACTTC CAGSFVQFQETQYF
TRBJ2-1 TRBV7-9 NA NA TGTGCCAGCAGCACCCAGTCAGGGAGAGAGGACAATGAGCAGTTCTTC CASSTQSGREDNEQFF
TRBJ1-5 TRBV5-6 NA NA TGTGCCAGCAGCGGCCCGGGTGGGGGACAGCCCCAGCATTTT CASSGPGGGQPQHF
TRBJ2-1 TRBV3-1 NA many TGTGCCAGCAGCCAATCCCGTGGAAGCTCCTACAATGAGCAGTTCTTC CASSQSRGSSYNEQFF
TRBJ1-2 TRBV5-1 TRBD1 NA TGCGCCAGCAGGAATACAGGGGCGGACTATGGCTACACCTTC CASRNTGADYGYTF
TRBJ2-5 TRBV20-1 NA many TGCAGTGCTAGACCGGGCGGGGAGTTACAAGAGACCCAGTACTTC CSARPGGELQETQYF
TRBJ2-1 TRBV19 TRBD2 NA TGTGCCAGTAGTACAGGGTTGGCTAGCGGGTACAATGAGCAGTTCTTC CASSTGLASGYNEQFF
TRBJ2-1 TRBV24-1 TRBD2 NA TGTGCCACCAGTGATTTAGTCCGGGAGGGCCATGGAAATGAGCAGTTCTTC CATSDLVREGHGNEQFF